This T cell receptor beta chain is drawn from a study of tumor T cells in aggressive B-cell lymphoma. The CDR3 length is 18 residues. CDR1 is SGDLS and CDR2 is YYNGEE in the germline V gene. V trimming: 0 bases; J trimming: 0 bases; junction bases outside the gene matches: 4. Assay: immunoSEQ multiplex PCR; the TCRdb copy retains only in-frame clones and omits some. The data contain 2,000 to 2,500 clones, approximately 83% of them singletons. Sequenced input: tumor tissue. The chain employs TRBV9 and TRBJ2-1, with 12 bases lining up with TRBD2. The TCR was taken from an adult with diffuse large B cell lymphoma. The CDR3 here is CASSVARTSGDSYNEQFF. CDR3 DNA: TGTGCCAGCAGCGTAGCAAGGACTAGCGGGGACTCCTACAATGAGCAGTTCTTC.